The 13 T cell receptor beta chains reported below all come from one sample, sequenced in a study of CD8 T cells in Susac syndrome. cDNA came from about 0.46 to 1 ug RNA primed by random hexamers. From the immunoSEQ multiplex PCR reads, TCRdb called clonotypes with MiXCR, one entry per CDR3 protein. This table has under 200,000 distinct CDR3 sequences, roughly 95% appearing once. The specimen sequenced was CD8+ T cells from PBMCs. The receptor source for this set is a human donor with multiple sclerosis.

The chain uses TRBV20-1 and TRBJ2-5, with 7 bases lining up with TRBD1. Trimming removed 5 bases from V and 0 bases from J; junction bases left unmatched: 3. CDR1 is DFQATT, CDR2 SNEGSKA, per germline (reference sequence). The CDR3 length is 13 residues. CDR3 nucleotide sequence: TGCAGTGCTCGGGACAGCTACCAAGAGACCCAGTACTTC. It specifies CSARDSYQETQYF.

This clonotype was observed once. The CDR3 protein is CASSNHFHEQFF. DNA for the CDR3: TGTGCCAGCAGTAACCATTTCCATGAGCAGTTCTTC. The V call is TRBV27, the J call TRBJ2-1; unclear D gene. Germline V gene sequence: CDR1 MNHEY, CDR2 SMNVEV (reference sequence). The CDR3 extends over 12 amino acids. Trimming took off 5 bases at V and 8 bases at J, with 10 bases between the two ends.

The chain has TRBV2 and TRBJ1-4; D is unclear. The CDR3 is 11 residues long. V lost 3 bases, J lost 12 bases, and 8 bases lay in between. CDR1 is SNHLY, CDR2 FYNNEI, per germline. The CDR3 loop reads CASSDTLQLFF. CDR3 coding DNA: TGTGCCAGCAGTGACACTCTTCAACTGTTTTTT.

The V gene is TRBV29-1, the J gene TRBJ1-1; D unclear. From germline, CDR1 is SQVTM and CDR2 ANQGSEA. The CDR3 contains 13 residues. V lost 7 bases and J lost 0, with 12 bases in between. The CDR3 loop is CSALTNMNTEAFF. In DNA, the CDR3 is TGCAGCGCCCTGACAAACATGAACACTGAAGCTTTCTTT.

This chain connects TRBV5-1 to TRBJ2-7; TRBD1 might be the D (6 bases). CDR1 and CDR2 from the germline V gene are SGHRS and YFSETQ. The length of the CDR3 is 15 residues. Between the trimmed V and J ends, which lost 4 bases and 6 bases, there was a span of 20 bases. CDR3 coding DNA: TGCGCCAGCAGCCCCGAATGGGGACAAAGGTCCGAGCAGTACTTC. It yields the protein CASSPEWGQRSEQYF. The variable domain in full, with the rest retrieved from reference TRBV5-1 and TRBJ2-7, is KAGVTQTPRYLIKTRGQQVTLSCSPISGHRSVSWYQQTPGQGLQFLFEYFSETQRNKGNFPGRFSGRQFSNSRSEMNVSTLELGDSALYLCASSPEWGQRSEQYFGPGTRLTVT.

This chain links TRBV20-1 with TRBJ1-4, with D maybe TRBD1 (5 bases). V lost 0 bases and J 8 bases, leaving 16 bases between the germline ends. CDR1 and CDR2 from the germline V gene are DFQATT and SNEGSKA (reference sequence). This CDR3 has 15 amino acids. CDR3: CSARDMGGVGEKLFF. For the CDR3, the DNA is TGCAGTGCTAGAGATATGGGAGGGGTTGGAGAAAAACTGTTTTTT.

In its sample, this clonotype was seen once. The CDR3 DNA reads TGTGCCAGTAGAGCCTCCCCAGAGAACACTGAAGCTTTCTTT. This encodes CASRASPENTEAFF. This chain links TRBV19 with TRBJ1-1; no reliable D call. Germline-derived CDR1 and CDR2 are LNHDA and SQIVND (reference sequence). Deletions cut 6 bases from V and 1 base from J, with 12 bases between. The CDR3 is 14 residues long. Combining the CDR3 with reference TRBV19 and TRBJ1-1 gives the whole variable domain DGGITQSPKYLFRKEGQNVTLSCEQNLNHDAMYWYRQDPGQGLRLIYYSQIVNDFQKGDIAEGYSVSREKKESFPLTVTSAQKNPTAFYLCASRASPENTEAFFGQGTRLTVV.

The V gene is TRBV7-9, the J gene TRBJ2-5; 10 bases are a match to TRBD2. Germline-derived CDR1 and CDR2 are SEHNR and FQNEAQ (reference sequence). V dropped 0 bases and J dropped 2; count of bases not matched to a gene: 0. The CDR3 is 15 residues long. CDR3 nucleotide sequence: TGTGCCAGCAGCTTAGCTAGCGGGAGGCAAGAGACCCAGTACTTC. The encoded protein is CASSLASGRQETQYF.

The chain recombines TRBV7-9 with TRBJ2-1; tentatively, D is TRBD1 or TRBD2 (5 bases each). The germline V gene encodes CDR1 SEHNR and CDR2 FQNEAQ (reference sequence). V was cut by 3 bases and J by 8 bases, with 20 bases left in between. The CDR3 extends over 16 amino acids. CDR3 DNA sequence: TGTGCCAGCAGCTTCGGTCAGGGACGACCTTTCGATGAGCAGTTCTTC. It is translated as CASSFGQGRPFDEQFF.

The chain carries TRBV28 and TRBJ2-7; 7 positions match TRBD1. The CDR3 is 13 residues long. V shed 5 bases, J shed 1 base, and the junction held 2 bases outside the gene matches. CDR1 MDHEN and CDR2 SYDVKM come from the germline V gene. In nucleotides, the CDR3 is TGTGCCAGCAGTCGGGACAGTTCCTACGAGCAGTACTTC. It specifies CASSRDSSYEQYF.

This clonotype was seen just once. J is TRBJ1-1 and V is TRBV20-1, with D maybe TRBD1 (5 bases). V was clipped by 5 bases and J by 4 bases, with 5 bases between them. This CDR3 region has 10 residues. Germline lookup yields CDR1 DFQATT and CDR2 SNEGSKA (reference sequence). The CDR3 DNA is TGCAGTGCTGGGGCCACTGAAGCTTTCTTT. It translates to CSAGATEAFF.

The chain employs TRBV6-6 and TRBJ1-2; 8 nucleotides agree with TRBD1. This CDR3 is 15 amino acids long. Germline CDR1 is MNHNY and CDR2 is SVGAGI (reference sequence). V shed 6 bases, J shed 6 bases, and the junction held 12 bases outside the gene matches. In nucleotides, the CDR3 is TGTGCCAGCAGCCGGCGACAGGGGCGGGTGGATGGCTACACCTTC. This translates into CASSRRQGRVDGYTF.

The J gene is TRBJ2-7, the V gene TRBV13; TRBD1 aligns across 8 bases. The CDR3 has 14 residues. Trimming at V came to 8 bases and at J to 3 bases, leaving 9 bases not matched to a gene. Germline V gene sequence: CDR1 PRHDT, CDR2 FYEKMQ (reference sequence). CDR3 DNA: TGTGCCAGCTCCGAGACAGGGGCTGGCTACGAGCAGTACTTC. Protein product: CASSETGAGYEQYF.